What follows is one T cell receptor beta chain and its context. The sample carries other DNA sequences with the same CDR3. This record belongs to a study of blood T cell repertoires in COVID-19. For the study at large: From T cells, B-cell-depleted T cells, or PBMCs came the material, which was cDNA or gDNA.

Germline loops: CDR1 SGHTA, CDR2 FQGNSA. The ends lost 5 bases at V and 4 bases at J; junction bases unmatched: 6. The CDR3 contains 14 residues. The data were produced by immunoSEQ multiplex PCR, yet TCRdb's version contains in-frame clones alone and is incomplete. The table has around 130,000 clones, roughly 83% seen once. The sample comprised peripheral blood. The chain uses TRBV7-2 and TRBJ2-7, with 9 bases aligning to TRBD2. This receptor was taken from a woman of 80 years or more with acute or convalescent COVID-19. The CDR3 DNA sequence: TGTGCCAGCAGCAATAGCGGGGGCGGGTACGAGCAGTACTTC. It translates to CASSNSGGGYEQYF.